Listed below are T cell receptor beta chains from one sample, sequenced in a study of response to subunit inactivated influenza vaccine. TCRdb passed the RT-PCR reads through MiXCR, listing each CDR3 protein once. The data hold 280,000 or so distinct CDR3 sequences, with 21% observed a single time. The sample here was PBMCs from blood, taken about 20 months after vaccination. These receptors originate from a man aged 45-69 years who received an inactivated influenza vaccine. Both conserved end residues are part of each CDR3. A D gene is named only where the DNA matches it firmly. A clone size is listed for some rows: how often the clone was seen (once, few, many), or a class if it is expanded.

cdr3_aa cdr3_nt v_call clone_size j_call d_call
CASSATTSGIYEQYF TGTGCCAGCTCAGCCACGACTAGCGGGATCTACGAGCAGTACTTC TRBV18 NA TRBJ2-7 TRBD2
CASSRPFSTSPYQETQYF TGTGCCAGCAGCCGACCTTTCTCGACTAGCCCGTACCAAGAGACCCAGTACTTC TRBV7-8 NA TRBJ2-5 TRBD2
CASSLAGQKFSSLHF TGCGCCAGCAGCTTGGCGGGACAGAAGTTCTCGTCCCTCCACTTT TRBV5-1 NA TRBJ1-6 TRBD1
CASTGPDRRVNSPLHF TGTGCCAGCACCGGCCCCGACAGAAGAGTTAATTCACCCCTCCACTTT TRBV6-2/TRBV6-3 many TRBJ1-6 NA
CASSLIDRLNTEAFF TGTGCCAGCAGCTTAATAGACAGGCTTAACACTGAAGCTTTCTTT TRBV5-6 once TRBJ1-1 NA
CASSPKVAGNTIYF TGTGCCAGCTCACCAAAGGTGGCCGGAAACACCATATATTTT TRBV18 NA TRBJ1-3 NA
CSARVSYGLNTEAFF TGCAGTGCTAGAGTAAGTTACGGACTGAACACTGAAGCTTTCTTT TRBV20-1 few TRBJ1-1 NA
CASSNGQGQGDTQYF TGCGCCAGCAGCAACGGACAGGGTCAGGGGGATACGCAGTATTTT TRBV5-1 NA TRBJ2-3 TRBD1
CASSIGQPITHGYTF TGTGCCAGTAGTATTGGACAGCCAATCACGCATGGCTACACCTTC TRBV19 few TRBJ1-2 NA
CASSKRGGNQPQHF TGTGCCAGCAGCAAGAGAGGGGGGAATCAGCCCCAGCATTTT TRBV7-8 once TRBJ1-5 NA
CATSDPVGYGYTF TGTGCCACCAGTGATCCGGTTGGATATGGCTACACCTTC TRBV24-1 NA TRBJ1-2 NA
CSAILRGGTPSTDTQYF TGCAGTGCTATCCTACGGGGGGGCACACCTAGCACAGATACGCAGTATTTT TRBV20-1 few TRBJ2-3 TRBD2
CASSPPRPYEQYF TGTGCCAGCAGCCCCCCCAGGCCCTACGAGCAGTACTTC TRBV28 NA TRBJ2-7 NA
CSATDGTADQPQHF TGCAGTGCTACCGACGGGACGGCGGATCAGCCCCAGCATTTT TRBV20-1 few TRBJ1-5 NA
CASSFFGGAYEQYF TGTGCCAGCAGTTTTTTCGGGGGGGCCTACGAGCAGTACTTC TRBV27 many TRBJ2-7 TRBD2
CASSTGDRVYNEQFF TGTGCCAGTAGTACAGGGGACAGGGTCTACAATGAGCAGTTCTTC TRBV19 NA TRBJ2-1 TRBD1
CASSWTGNAEAFF TGTGCCAGCAGCTGGACAGGGAACGCTGAAGCTTTCTTT TRBV7-2 few TRBJ1-1 TRBD1
CASSTQGANIQYF TGTGCCAGCAGCACACAGGGGGCGAACATTCAGTACTTC TRBV7-9 NA TRBJ2-4 TRBD1
CASSSSSGTGRSTDTQYF TGTGCCAGCAGTTCTTCTTCAGGGACAGGTCGTAGCACAGATACGCAGTATTTT TRBV6-2/TRBV6-3 NA TRBJ2-3 TRBD1
CASSYLGSSGNTIYF TGTGCCAGCAGTTACCTAGGTTCCTCTGGAAACACCATATATTTT TRBV6-5 NA TRBJ1-3 NA
CSVEESLIDTQYF TGCAGCGTTGAAGAAAGTTTAATAGATACGCAGTATTTT TRBV29-1 NA TRBJ2-3 NA
CASRNPSGPRTNTGELFF TGCGCCAGCAGAAATCCTAGCGGGCCGAGAACTAACACCGGGGAGCTGTTTTTT TRBV5-1 few TRBJ2-2 TRBD2
CSRSGGKDTQYF TGCAGCCGTAGCGGGGGGAAGGATACGCAGTATTTT TRBV20-1 few TRBJ2-3 TRBD2
CASSLSRDYGYTF TGTGCCAGCAGTTTATCCCGAGACTATGGCTACACCTTC TRBV12-3/TRBV12-4 few TRBJ1-2 NA
CASSQVFGGAPNEQFF TGCGCCAGCAGCCAAGTATTCGGGGGGGCTCCAAATGAGCAGTTCTTC TRBV4-1 few TRBJ2-1 TRBD2
CASSLSESSYEQYF TGTGCCAGCAGCTTATCCGAGAGCTCCTACGAGCAGTACTTC TRBV7-6 NA TRBJ2-7 NA
CASSSGGPSSYNSPLHF TGTGCCAGCAGTTCAGGGGGGCCAAGCTCCTATAATTCACCCCTCCACTTT TRBV5-6 few TRBJ1-6 TRBD1
CASSQDSGDTQYF TGTGCCAGCAGCCAAGATTCAGGAGATACGCAGTATTTT TRBV4-2 NA TRBJ2-3 NA
CASSPWAGGNQPQHF TGTGCCAGCAGCCCCTGGGCTGGGGGCAATCAGCCCCAGCATTTT TRBV5-5 NA TRBJ1-5 NA
CASSQSRTGSGNTIYF TGCGCCAGCAGCCAATCTCGGACGGGCTCTGGAAACACCATATATTTT TRBV4-3 few TRBJ1-3 NA
CASSQSATDTQYF TGCGCCAGCAGTCAATCCGCCACAGATACGCAGTATTTT TRBV23-1 NA TRBJ2-3 NA
CASSQDPGGRIDTQYF TGCGCCAGCAGCCAAGACCCCGGGGGCCGCATAGATACGCAGTATTTT TRBV4-3 NA TRBJ2-3 NA
CASSSLAGGGDTQYF TGTGCCAGCAGTTCCCTAGCGGGGGGTGGAGATACGCAGTATTTT TRBV12-3/TRBV12-4 few TRBJ2-3 TRBD2
CCARDIQSYSNQPQHF TGCTGTGCTAGAGATATCCAGAGCTATAGCAATCAGCCCCAGCATTTT TRBV20-1 NA TRBJ1-5 NA
CSVEVGMNTEAFF TGCAGCGTTGAGGTTGGGATGAACACTGAAGCTTTCTTT TRBV29-1 many TRBJ1-1 NA
CASSRGTVSTDTQYF TGTGCCAGCAGCAGAGGGACAGTGAGCACAGATACGCAGTATTTT TRBV7-2 NA TRBJ2-3 TRBD1
CSAGGFQGSEAFF TGCAGCGCCGGCGGATTCCAGGGCTCTGAAGCTTTCTTT TRBV29-1 NA TRBJ1-1 NA